These 24 T cell receptor beta chains were all obtained from the same sample, sequenced in a study of identical twins. TCRdb passed the 5' RACE reads through MiXCR, listing each CDR3 protein once. The sample lists a few hundred thousand distinct CDR3 sequences; roughly 9.9% were seen once. This sample was shared with a second study, whose subject was yellow fever vaccine responses in identical twins.

The sequenced material came from PBMCs. These receptors all come from a woman aged 18-30 years in good health.

This clonotype was observed a few times. This chain uses TRBV20-1 with TRBJ2-7, with D possibly TRBD1 on 7 matching bases. The CDR3 is made up of 17 amino acids. The germline V gene has CDR1 DFQATT and CDR2 SNEGSKA (reference sequence). Trimming removed 2 bases from V and 2 bases from J, with 22 bases in between. The DNA for the CDR3 is TGCAGTGCTAGATTAAAGCCGACAGGGACTCGTCCCTACGAGCAGTACTTC. Residues: CSARLKPTGTRPYEQYF.

This chain joins TRBV7-2 and TRBJ1-5; D is unresolved. Trimming removed 3 bases at V and 5 bases at J, with 14 bases between. CDR3 length: 15 residues. Germline CDR1 reads SGHTA; CDR2 reads FQGNSA. CDR3 in DNA: TGTGCCAGCAGCTTTTCGACTGGCCGATATCAGCCCCAGCATTTT. This sequence encodes CASSFSTGRYQPQHF.

This clonotype appeared a few times. The chain couples TRBV11-2 to TRBJ2-7; D possibly corresponds to TRBD2 (7 bases). The CDR3 loop spans 16 amino acids. The V end lost 5 bases, the J end lost 2 bases, and 19 bases lay between the germline ends. Germline V gene sequence: CDR1 SGHAT, CDR2 FQNNGV. The CDR3 spells CASSVLTGGFTYEQYF. The DNA of the CDR3 is TGTGCCAGCAGCGTCCTGACGGGGGGCTTTACCTACGAGCAGTACTTC. Complete variable domain (other parts from reference TRBV11-2 and TRBJ2-7): EAGVAQSPRYKIIEKRQSVAFWCNPISGHATLYWYQQILGQGPKLLIQFQNNGVVDDSQLPKDRFSAERLKGVDSTLKIQPAKLEDSAVYLCASSVLTGGFTYEQYFGPGTRLTVT.

In its sample, this clonotype was seen many times. The chain links TRBV9 to TRBJ2-1; possible D gene TRBD2, 7 bases. The CDR3 is made up of 16 amino acids. V lost 0 bases, J lost 4 bases, and 14 bases lay in between. Germline values: CDR1 SGDLS, CDR2 YYNGEE. The CDR3 nucleotides are TGTGCCAGCAGCGTAGACACGGGGGGCCTTTACAATGAGCAGTTCTTC. Amino acid sequence: CASSVDTGGLYNEQFF.

This clonotype has ten or more counts. The CDR3 DNA reads TGCGCCAGCAGCACGATACAGGGGTTCAACGAGCAGTACTTC. This gives the protein CASSTIQGFNEQYF. The chain uses TRBV5-1 and TRBJ2-7; 7 bases agree with TRBD1. V lost 4 bases, J lost 5 bases, and 9 bases stayed unmatched. In germline, CDR1 is SGHRS, CDR2 YFSETQ. The CDR3 extends over 14 amino acids.

V usage is TRBV5-1 and J usage is TRBJ1-4; D gene uncertain. Germline V gene lookup returns CDR1 SGHRS and CDR2 YFSETQ. V dropped 0 bases and J dropped 4 bases, with 7 bases sitting between them. This CDR3 is 14 amino acids long. The CDR3 protein is CASSLGPDNEKLFF. The CDR3 DNA follows: TGCGCCAGCAGCTTGGGTCCAGATAATGAAAAACTGTTTTTT. Filled out from reference TRBV5-1 and TRBJ1-4, the complete variable domain reads KAGVTQTPRYLIKTRGQQVTLSCSPISGHRSVSWYQQTPGQGLQFLFEYFSETQRNKGNFPGRFSGRQFSNSRSEMNVSTLELGDSALYLCASSLGPDNEKLFFGSGTQLSVL.

The chain uses TRBV12-3 or TRBV12-4 and TRBJ1-5, with 7 bases matching TRBD1. The CDR3 extends over 16 amino acids. The J segment lost 3 bases and the V segment lost 5 bases, leaving 10 bases of the junction unmatched. Here the CDR3 reads CASSRTGLGYNQPQHF. The CDR3 region has the DNA TGTGCCAGCAGTCGGACAGGCCTGGGATACAATCAGCCCCAGCATTTT.

The V call is TRBV7-2, the J call TRBJ2-3; unclear D gene. Germline CDR1 is SGHTA and CDR2 is FQGNSA. The CDR3 is made up of 13 amino acids. With 3 bases removed from V and 4 bases from J, the gap between germline ends came to 8 bases. As DNA, the CDR3 is TGTGCCAGCAGCTTCTCTTTGTCAGATACGCAGTATTTT. It yields the protein CASSFSLSDTQYF.

This clonotype was counted only a few times. CDR3 sequence reads: CASSLGDRGLSDTQYF. The CDR3 DNA follows: TGTGCCAGCAGCTTGGGGGACAGGGGGCTGTCAGATACGCAGTATTTT. The chain employs TRBV7-9 and TRBJ2-3, with TRBD1 matching over 12 bases. J lost 4 bases, V lost 3 bases, and 5 bases had no gene match. Germline CDR1 SEHNR, CDR2 FQNEAQ (reference sequence). The CDR3 consists of 16 residues. Full variable domain (rest looked up from reference TRBV7-9 and TRBJ2-3): DTGVSQNPRHKITKRGQNVTFRCDPISEHNRLYWYRQTLGQGPEFLTYFQNEAQLEKSRLLSDRFSAERPKGSFSTLEIQRTEQGDSAMYLCASSLGDRGLSDTQYFGPGTRLTVL.

This clonotype appeared many times. The chain is built from TRBV3-1 and TRBJ2-7; maybe TRBD2 (6 bases). Looked up from germline, CDR1 is LGHDT and CDR2 is YNNKEL (reference sequence). The CDR3 contains 13 residues. V was pared by 1 base and J by 6 bases, with 10 bases between. The CDR3 loop is CASSQVGTSEQYF. CDR3 bases: TGTGCCAGCAGCCAAGTTGGGACTTCCGAGCAGTACTTC.

This clonotype has only a few counts. This chain uses TRBV7-9 with TRBJ2-5, with 7 nucleotides matching TRBD1. This CDR3 has 17 amino acids. The V and J ends lost 5 bases and 5 bases, in that order; junction bases with no gene match: 17. Germline lookup yields CDR1 SEHNR and CDR2 FQNEAQ (reference sequence). CDR3 sequence reads: CASSPDRSLHAVETQYF. In DNA form, the CDR3 reads TGTGCCAGCAGCCCGGACAGGTCCCTTCACGCTGTGGAGACCCAGTACTTC.

In its sample, this clonotype was seen many times. V and J are TRBV3-1 and TRBJ2-2; D remains ambiguous. The CDR3 consists of 13 residues. CDR1 and CDR2 from the germline V gene are LGHDT and YNNKEL (reference sequence). Trimming removed 4 bases from V and 6 bases from J, with 9 bases in between. The CDR3 loop reads CASSPLAPGELFF. CDR3 nucleotide sequence: TGTGCCAGCAGCCCCCTCGCTCCCGGGGAGCTGTTTTTT.

This clonotype has at least ten counts. J is TRBJ1-3 and V is TRBV12-3 or TRBV12-4; the match to TRBD1 covers 8 bases. The CDR3 has 16 amino acids. V trimming: 5 bases; J trimming: 0 bases; junction bases outside the gene matches: 6. Here the CDR3 reads CASSLTGTGSGNTIYF. The CDR3 DNA follows: TGTGCCAGCAGTCTAACTGGGACAGGCTCTGGAAACACCATATATTTT.

This clonotype was recorded at least ten times. CDR3 residues: CASSFNRGSSYEQYF. CDR3 in DNA: TGCGCCAGCAGCTTCAACAGGGGAAGCTCCTACGAGCAGTACTTC. This chain joins TRBV5-1 and TRBJ2-7, with TRBD1 matching 7 bases. The CDR3 extends over 15 amino acids. Germline CDR1 and CDR2: SGHRS and YFSETQ. With V trimmed by 2 bases and J by 0 bases, 5 bases remained unmatched.

This clonotype was observed a few times. The V and J genes are TRBV12-3 or TRBV12-4 and TRBJ2-7; possible D gene TRBD1, 6 bases. CDR3 length: 12 residues. V lost 5 bases, J lost 5 bases, and 10 bases lay in between. The CDR3 DNA is TGTGCCAGCAGTGAACAGGGAGACGAGCAGTACTTC. Its protein product is CASSEQGDEQYF.

In its sample, this clonotype was seen many times. This chain uses TRBV7-9 with TRBJ2-7; 7 bases map to TRBD1. CDR3 size: 16 residues. The ends lost 4 bases at V and 0 bases at J; junction bases unmatched: 9. CDR1 is SEHNR and CDR2 is FQNEAQ in the germline V gene (reference sequence). The chain's CDR3 is CASSSTVTGSSYEQYF. The CDR3 DNA follows: TGTGCCAGCAGCTCCACCGTGACAGGGAGCTCCTACGAGCAGTACTTC. Variable domain in full (rest from reference TRBV7-9 and TRBJ2-7): DTGVSQNPRHKITKRGQNVTFRCDPISEHNRLYWYRQTLGQGPEFLTYFQNEAQLEKSRLLSDRFSAERPKGSFSTLEIQRTEQGDSAMYLCASSSTVTGSSYEQYFGPGTRLTVT.

This rearrangement joins TRBV6-5 to TRBJ2-3, with 14 bases matching TRBD2. The V segment lost 4 bases and the J segment 4 bases; nucleotides outside the gene matches: 10. CDR1 is MNHEY and CDR2 is SVGAGI in the germline V gene. The CDR3 has 18 residues. The chain's CDR3 is CASSSSGTSGSRADTQYF. The CDR3 DNA reads TGTGCCAGCAGTTCGTCCGGGACTAGCGGGAGTCGTGCAGATACGCAGTATTTT.

A few counts support this clonotype. The genes are TRBV29-1 and TRBJ2-1, with 9 bases identical to TRBD2. Germline V gene data show CDR1 as SQVTM and CDR2 as ANQGSEA. This CDR3 contains 12 residues. CDR3 coding DNA: TGCCCCGATGTGCGGGAGGGTAATGAGCAGTTCTTC. Its translation: CPDVREGNEQFF.

The V gene is TRBV20-1, the J gene TRBJ2-4; D is uncertain. Between the trimmed V and J ends, which lost 3 bases and 0 bases, there was a span of 6 bases. The length of the CDR3 is 13 residues. The germline V gene encodes CDR1 DFQATT and CDR2 SNEGSKA (reference sequence). CDR3: CSASPEAKNIQYF. CDR3 nucleotide sequence: TGCAGTGCTAGTCCCGAAGCCAAAAACATTCAGTACTTC.

This clonotype was seen more than once but under ten times. The chain links TRBV20-1 to TRBJ2-5; D may be TRBD2 (6 bases). V lost 6 bases and J 5 bases, leaving 16 bases between the germline ends. This CDR3 is built from 13 residues. Germline V gene lookup returns CDR1 DFQATT and CDR2 SNEGSKA (reference sequence). The CDR3 is CSAARGVGETQYF. The CDR3 coding sequence is TGCAGTGCAGCGCGGGGAGTGGGGGAGACCCAGTACTTC.

This clonotype was detected only a few times. V gene TRBV18 combines with J gene TRBJ2-1; 7 positions agree with TRBD2. Per germline, CDR1 KGHSH and CDR2 LQKENI. The CDR3 is 15 amino acids. With 0 bases clipped from V and 3 bases from J, the junction kept 2 bases outside the gene matches. The CDR3 loop reads CASSPPGEGYNEQFF. CDR3 nucleotides: TGTGCCAGCTCACCACCGGGGGAGGGCTACAATGAGCAGTTCTTC.

This clonotype was found a few times. The V and J genes are TRBV7-3 and TRBJ2-2; TRBD1 matches at 7 bases. The CDR3 is 14 residues long. Per the germline V gene, CDR1 is SGHTA and CDR2 is FQGTGA. The J segment lost 8 bases and the V segment lost 4 bases, leaving 7 bases of the junction unmatched. CDR3 loop: CASSSSTGVGELFF. In nucleotides, the CDR3 is TGTGCCAGCAGCTCCTCCACAGGGGTGGGGGAGCTGTTTTTT.

The rearrangement joins TRBV6-2 or TRBV6-3 to TRBJ2-1; tentative D call: TRBD1 (6 bases). With 6 bases removed from V and 8 bases from J, the gap between germline ends came to 20 bases. CDR3 length: 15 amino acids. CDR1 is MNHEY and CDR2 is SVGEGT in the germline V gene. In DNA, the CDR3 is TGTGCCAGCAGGCCTCTCCTCGACAGGAGCGATGAGCAGTTCTTC. Residues: CASRPLLDRSDEQFF.

The table lists this clonotype with many counts. This sequence joins TRBV7-2 and TRBJ2-2; D might be TRBD1 (7 bases). This CDR3 comprises 14 residues. CDR1 and CDR2 from the germline V gene are SGHTA and FQGNSA. V dropped 8 bases and J dropped 0 bases, with 10 bases sitting between them. CDR3 DNA: TGTGCCAGCGGCAGGGGGGCGAACACCGGGGAGCTGTTTTTT. This gives the protein CASGRGANTGELFF.